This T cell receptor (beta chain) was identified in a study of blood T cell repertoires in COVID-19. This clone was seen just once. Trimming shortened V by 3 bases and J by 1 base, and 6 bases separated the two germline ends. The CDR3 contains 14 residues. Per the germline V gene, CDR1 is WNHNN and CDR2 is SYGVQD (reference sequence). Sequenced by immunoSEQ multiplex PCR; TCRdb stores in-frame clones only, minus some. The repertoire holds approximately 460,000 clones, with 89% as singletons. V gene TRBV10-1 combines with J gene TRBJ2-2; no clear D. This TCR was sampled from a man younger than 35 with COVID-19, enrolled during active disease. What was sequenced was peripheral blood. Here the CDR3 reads CASSDSGNTGELFF. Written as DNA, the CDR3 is TGCGCCAGCAGTGACTCCGGGAACACCGGGGAGCTGTTTTTT.